The TCR beta chain described here comes from a study of OX40 agonist ivuxolimab in advanced cancers. Study as a whole: Patients' therapy was ivuxolimab, an antibody that acts as an agonist of OX40 (CD134). Cohort: roughly 80% men, mean age approximately 60, aged about 23 to 79. Study-wide points: Clonal expansion by week 6 occurred in CD4+ and CD8+ blood T cells (at 0.1 to 3.0 mg/kg).

Blood sampling was done at baseline, cycle 4 day 1, and cycle 7 day 1. About this clone itself: Its specificity is not known.

Clones were read by immunoSEQ multiplex PCR, and TCRdb kept only the in-frame ones, dropping some. Of about 81,000 clones in the sample, 93% were seen once. This material consisted of CD4+ or CD8+ T cells sorted from blood, taken in a trial of the OX40 agonist ivuxolimab. This receptor was identified in an adult with an advanced solid tumor such as melanoma, head and neck, liver or kidney cancer.

The chain's CDR3 is CASSYGGTYGYTF. CDR3 in DNA: TGTGCCAGCAGTTACGGAGGAACCTATGGCTACACCTTC. V usage is TRBV6-5 and J usage is TRBJ1-2; no clear D. This CDR3 has 13 residues. With 2 bases removed from V and 4 bases from J, the gap between germline ends came to 8 bases. Germline V gene lookup returns CDR1 MNHEY and CDR2 SVGAGI.